This T cell receptor beta chain was recovered during a study of cytotoxic CD8 clonotypes in ibrutinib-treated CLL. Study outcomes and limitations: A difference in sampling times existed between sustained-remission and progressing patients.

As concerns this clone: Its specificity is not known.

The assay was immunoSEQ multiplex PCR, and TCRdb's table has in-frame clones only and misses some. Among around 250,000 clones listed, around three quarters were seen once. V was clipped by 5 bases and J by 2 bases, with 12 bases between them. Germline CDR1 and CDR2: LNHNV and YYDKDF (reference sequence). This CDR3 has 14 residues. Specimen: PBMCs, collected after 24 months of ibrutinib treatment. The clonotype originates from a human donor with chronic lymphocytic leukemia. This chain uses TRBV15 with TRBJ2-5; D ambiguous. In DNA, the CDR3 is TGTGCCACCAGCGCCTACGGCAGTCAAGAGACCCAGTACTTC. Translated, it gives CATSAYGSQETQYF.